These 29 T cell receptor beta chains share one sample of origin, sequenced in a study of Ad26.COV2.S vaccination and SARS-CoV-2 variants. Clones were read by immunoSEQ multiplex PCR, and TCRdb kept only the in-frame ones, dropping some. Here the sample spans a few hundred thousand clones, roughly 87% being singletons. Treatment here: roughly 20 received Ad26.COV2.S at low or high dose, single or two shots; a few received placebo; per-sample allocation not given. At day 63 after the first vaccine or placebo injection, samples were drawn. The source was peripheral blood, collected in a trial of Ad26.COV2.S vaccine versus placebo. Every receptor here comes from a person between 18 and 60 years old who received the Ad26.COV2.S COVID-19 vaccine or a placebo.

The chain combines TRBV7-9 with TRBJ2-3, with a tentative D call TRBD2 (6 bases). This CDR3 has 15 residues. Between the trimmed V and J ends, which lost 5 bases and 1 base, there was a span of 13 bases. Germline CDR1 SEHNR, CDR2 FQNEAQ (reference sequence). The CDR3 here is CASSPSQRGTDTQYF. The CDR3 DNA reads TGTGCCAGCAGCCCCTCTCAGCGGGGCACAGATACGCAGTATTTT.

This rearrangement joins TRBV27 to TRBJ2-7; 7 bases are shared with TRBD2. V shed 8 bases, J shed 3 bases, and the junction held 19 bases outside the gene matches. Germline CDR1 reads MNHEY; CDR2 reads SMNVEV (reference sequence). CDR3 size: 17 residues. CDR3: CASWGLAETKGNYEQYF. The CDR3 DNA sequence: TGTGCCAGCTGGGGCCTAGCGGAAACTAAAGGCAACTACGAGCAGTACTTC.

The genes are TRBV30 and TRBJ2-2; D gene ambiguous. V was pared by 0 bases and J by 7 bases, with 3 bases between. This CDR3 is built from 11 residues. Germline V gene sequence: CDR1 GTSNPN, CDR2 SVGIG (reference sequence). The CDR3 spells CAWSVGGELFF. The CDR3 DNA sequence: TGTGCCTGGAGTGTTGGCGGGGAGCTGTTTTTT.

V usage is TRBV5-1 and J usage is TRBJ2-6, with TRBD2 as a possible D gene (6 bases). The CDR3 covers 15 residues. V dropped 6 bases and J dropped 0 bases, with 10 bases sitting between them. The germline gives CDR1 SGHRS, CDR2 YFSETQ. CDR3 region: CASTFSGSGANVLTF. Here the CDR3 DNA reads TGCGCCAGCACCTTTAGCGGCTCTGGGGCCAACGTCCTGACTTTC.

V and J are TRBV4-3 and TRBJ2-6; tentative D call: TRBD1 (6 bases). Germline lookup yields CDR1 LGHNA and CDR2 YSLEER. Trimming cost V 0 bases and J 2 bases, with 8 bases left between them. This CDR3 comprises 16 residues. CDR3 sequence: CASSQDGGAGANVLTF. CDR3 sequence (DNA): TGCGCCAGCAGCCAAGATGGGGGCGCTGGGGCCAACGTCCTGACTTTC.

This sequence joins TRBV6-5 and TRBJ2-7; D is ambiguous. Trimming removed 7 bases at V and 3 bases at J, with 4 bases between. The CDR3 is 10 amino acids. CDR1 is MNHEY and CDR2 is SVGAGI in the germline V gene. CDR3 in amino acids: CASTGYEQYF. The CDR3 nucleotides read TGTGCCAGCACTGGCTACGAGCAGTACTTC.

In its sample, this clone was seen once. V is TRBV6-2 or TRBV6-3 and J is TRBJ1-5, with a tentative D call TRBD1 (6 bases). The CDR3 runs 13 residues. Deletions cut 6 bases from V and 7 bases from J, with 13 bases between. Looked up from germline, CDR1 is MNHEY and CDR2 is SVGEGT. The CDR3 spells CASSRGGEQPQHF. DNA for the CDR3: TGTGCCAGCAGCCGAGGGGGGGAACAGCCCCAGCATTTT.

Here the CDR3 DNA reads TGTGCCAGCAGAAGACAGAGTCTTAGCAATCAGCCCCAGCATTTT. Translated, it gives CASRRQSLSNQPQHF. The V and J genes are TRBV6-5 and TRBJ1-5; D is perhaps TRBD1 (5 bases). This CDR3 has 15 residues. Germline V gene data show CDR1 as MNHEY and CDR2 as SVGAGI. Trimming removed 6 bases at V and 0 bases at J, with 12 bases between.

The chain is built from TRBV9 and TRBJ1-4, with 10 bases identical to TRBD1. There are 16 residues in the CDR3. Trimming took 3 bases from V and 2 from J; bases not matched to a gene: 4. Germline-derived CDR1 and CDR2 are SGDLS and YYNGEE. The CDR3 loop is CASSAGTGATNEKLFF. Written as DNA, the CDR3 is TGTGCCAGCAGCGCCGGGACAGGGGCGACTAATGAAAAACTGTTTTTT.

The chain combines TRBV5-8 with TRBJ2-7; the match to TRBD2 covers 8 bases. Germline V gene data show CDR1 as SGHTS and CDR2 as YDEGEE. The CDR3 consists of 14 residues. V lost 0 bases and J lost 6; bases outside the gene matches: 5. CDR3 DNA sequence: TGTGCCAGCAGCTTGGACGGGGGGGCCCTCGAGCAGTACTTC. Protein: CASSLDGGALEQYF. Supplemented by reference TRBV5-8 and TRBJ2-7, the full variable domain reads EAGVTQSPTHLIKTRGQQATLRCSPISGHTSVYWYQQALGLGLQFLLWYDEGEERNRGNFPPRFSGRQFPNYSSELNVNALELEDSALYLCASSLDGGALEQYFGPGTRLTVT.

V gene TRBV5-1 combines with J gene TRBJ2-4, with D unclear. CDR1 and CDR2 (germline): SGHRS, YFSETQ. This CDR3 has 13 amino acids. The V end lost 4 bases, the J end lost 6 bases, and 11 bases lay between the germline ends. CDR3 sequence reads: CASSPQVGNIQYF. The CDR3 bases are TGCGCCAGCAGCCCCCAGGTTGGAAACATTCAGTACTTC.

The chain couples TRBV20-1 to TRBJ2-7; D may be TRBD2 (5 bases). This CDR3 comprises 13 residues. Germline V lookup: CDR1 DFQATT, CDR2 SNEGSKA (reference sequence). Deletions cut 3 bases from V and 5 bases from J, with 14 bases between. CDR3 region: CSASLGVLDEQYF. The CDR3 DNA is TGCAGTGCTAGTCTCGGGGTTCTGGACGAGCAGTACTTC.

As regards this clone: Within the sample, other DNA sequences also encode this same CDR3. The V gene is TRBV7-2, the J gene TRBJ2-7; 7 positions agree with TRBD1. V gave up 5 bases and J gave up 4 bases; unmatched junction bases: 2. Germline loops: CDR1 SGHTA, CDR2 FQGNSA. The CDR3 consists of 12 residues. CDR3 in amino acids: CASSTTGYEQYF. CDR3 coding DNA: TGTGCCAGCAGCACGACAGGGTACGAGCAGTACTTC. The full variable domain, with the rest looked up from reference TRBV7-2 and TRBJ2-7, is GAGVSQSPSNKVTEKGKDVELRCDPISGHTALYWYRQSLGQGLEFLIYFQGNSAPDKSGLPSDRFSAERTGGSVSTLTIQRTQQEDSAVYLCASSTTGYEQYFGPGTRLTVT.

This chain connects TRBV9 to TRBJ1-3; D not resolved. The V end lost 0 bases, the J end lost 0 bases, and 10 bases lay between the germline ends. The germline V gene encodes CDR1 SGDLS and CDR2 YYNGEE. There are 16 residues in the CDR3. CDR3 sequence reads: CASSVGGQLSGNTIYF. CDR3 nucleotide sequence: TGTGCCAGCAGCGTAGGGGGTCAGCTCTCTGGAAACACCATATATTTT.

The CDR3 reads CASSLTGLGANVLTF. The CDR3 DNA sequence: TGTGCCAGCAGCTTAACTGGTCTGGGGGCCAACGTCCTGACTTTC. The chain combines TRBV7-2 with TRBJ2-6; no clear D gene. The CDR3 has 15 residues. Germline lookup yields CDR1 SGHTA and CDR2 FQGNSA. Trimming pared 2 bases from V and 4 bases from J, leaving 9 bases between.

J is TRBJ2-1 and V is TRBV12-5, with D unresolved. Germline V lookup: CDR1 LGHNT, CDR2 FRNRAP. The V end lost 3 bases, the J end lost 7 bases, and 4 bases lay between the germline ends. This CDR3 comprises 11 residues. CDR3 DNA sequence: TGTGCTAGTGGTTTTCAGAATGAGCAGTTCTTC. Its translation: CASGFQNEQFF.

This clone showed up just a few times. The genes are TRBV7-2 and TRBJ1-5; tentative D call: TRBD1 (5 bases). The CDR3 contains 16 residues. Looked up from germline, CDR1 is SGHTA and CDR2 is FQGNSA. V lost 0 bases and J lost 2, with 11 bases in between. The CDR3 nucleotides read TGTGCCAGCAGCTTAGCCGGGTGGGGGGGCAATCAGCCCCAGCATTTT. Protein: CASSLAGWGGNQPQHF. The whole variable domain, filled in from reference TRBV7-2 and TRBJ1-5, reads GAGVSQSPSNKVTEKGKDVELRCDPISGHTALYWYRQSLGQGLEFLIYFQGNSAPDKSGLPSDRFSAERTGGSVSTLTIQRTQQEDSAVYLCASSLAGWGGNQPQHFGDGTRLSIL.

This clone has a handful of counts. This chain joins TRBV7-9 and TRBJ2-2; D unclear. The germline CDR1 and CDR2 sequences are SEHNR and FQNEAQ (reference sequence). The CDR3 loop spans 16 amino acids. The V gene lost 5 bases and the J gene lost 0 bases, with 13 bases spanning the gap. DNA for the CDR3: TGTGCCAGCAGCCCCCCCGACATTACGAACACCGGGGAGCTGTTTTTT. Protein product: CASSPPDITNTGELFF.

The rearrangement uses TRBV9 and TRBJ2-7, with TRBD2 as a possible D gene (6 bases). There are 14 residues in the CDR3. The ends were cut back, 1 base at V and 1 base at J, with 9 bases in the middle. Germline CDR1 reads SGDLS; CDR2 reads YYNGEE. The CDR3, as DNA: TGTGCCAGCAGCGTACAGGGAGGTTCCTACGAGCAGTACTTC. Encoded protein: CASSVQGGSYEQYF.

This clone was detected only a few times. The V gene is TRBV7-9, the J gene TRBJ1-2, with D perhaps TRBD1 (6 bases). Per the germline V gene, CDR1 is SEHNR and CDR2 is FQNEAQ (reference sequence). V was shortened by 3 bases and J by 6 bases, with 17 bases between the two germline ends. The CDR3 has 15 residues. In DNA form, the CDR3 reads TGTGCCAGCAGCTTTCAGATCGGGGGGCGGAATGGCTACACCTTC. This codes for CASSFQIGGRNGYTF.

V usage is TRBV4-1 and J usage is TRBJ1-3; no firm D call. The CDR3 is made up of 15 amino acids. Between the trimmed V and J ends, which lost 4 bases and 2 bases, there was a span of 12 bases. In germline, CDR1 is MGHRA, CDR2 YSYEKL. The CDR3 DNA reads as TGCGCCAGCAGCCGTGACACAAACCCTGGAAACACCATATATTTT. As protein: CASSRDTNPGNTIYF.

The chain carries TRBV24-1 and TRBJ2-5, with unresolved D. Trimming took 4 bases from V and 5 from J, leaving 10 bases between them. The CDR3 sequence is 13 residues long. The germline V gene encodes CDR1 KGHDR and CDR2 SFDVKD. CDR3 nucleotide sequence: TGTGCCACCAGTGACCGCCCCGGGGAGACCCAGTACTTC. This translates into CATSDRPGETQYF.

This clone came up a few times. The sample has other DNA sequences that encode this CDR3 too. The chain combines TRBV28 with TRBJ2-5; no reliable D call. CDR1 and CDR2 (germline): MDHEN, SYDVKM. V was cut by 2 bases and J by 2 bases, with 0 bases left in between. This CDR3 is built from 11 residues. CDR3 protein: CASSLQETQYF. Here the CDR3 DNA reads TGTGCCAGCAGTTTACAAGAGACCCAGTACTTC.

J is TRBJ1-2 and V is TRBV5-6; no definite D call. Germline-derived CDR1 and CDR2 are SGHDT and YYEEEE. The CDR3 is made up of 15 amino acids. V lost 0 bases, J lost 0 bases, and 9 bases lay in between. The CDR3 DNA sequence: TGTGCCAGCAGCTTGGCCTCCTCCCCTAACTATGGCTACACCTTC. Its translation: CASSLASSPNYGYTF.

This chain links TRBV7-8 with TRBJ1-1; the D gene is possibly TRBD1 (6 bases). This CDR3 spans 14 amino acids. Germline-derived CDR1 and CDR2 are SGHVS and FQNEAQ. Trimming cost V 4 bases and J 1 base, with 10 bases left between them. The CDR3 region has the DNA TGTGCCAGCAGCTCACAGGGCAGGAACACTGAAGCTTTCTTT. Translated, it gives CASSSQGRNTEAFF.

The genes are TRBV20-1 and TRBJ1-2, with D unresolved. Germline CDR1 reads DFQATT; CDR2 reads SNEGSKA (reference sequence). V was pared by 6 bases and J by 4 bases, with 6 bases between. This CDR3 region has 10 residues. CDR3 amino acids: CSATVYGYTF. DNA of the CDR3: TGCAGTGCAACGGTCTATGGCTACACCTTC.

The chain couples TRBV5-6 to TRBJ2-7; no firm D call. Germline lookup yields CDR1 SGHDT and CDR2 YYEEEE. The V and J ends lost 1 base and 4 bases respectively, with 6 bases between them. The CDR3 totals 12 residues. The CDR3, as DNA: TGTGCCAGCAGCTTGAGCCTATACGAGCAGTACTTC. It yields the protein CASSLSLYEQYF. Looking up the rest from reference TRBV5-6 and TRBJ2-7 gives the full variable domain: DAGVTQSPTHLIKTRGQQVTLRCSPKSGHDTVSWYQQALGQGPQFIFQYYEEEERQRGNFPDRFSGHQFPNYSSELNVNALLLGDSALYLCASSLSLYEQYFGPGTRLTVT.

The rearrangement uses TRBV13 and TRBJ2-1, with D possibly TRBD1 on 6 matching bases. Germline V gene sequence: CDR1 PRHDT, CDR2 FYEKMQ (reference sequence). There are 14 residues in the CDR3. Trimming cost V 3 bases and J 7 bases, with 13 bases left between them. As DNA, the CDR3 is TGTGCCAGCAGCTTCGACACCCAGGGGAATGAGCAGTTCTTC. Protein product: CASSFDTQGNEQFF.

The chain couples TRBV30 to TRBJ2-3, with a possible D match to TRBD2 (6 bases). This CDR3 is 15 amino acids long. V lost 1 base to trimming and J lost 0 bases, with 11 bases between them. CDR1 and CDR2 (germline): GTSNPN, SVGIG (reference sequence). The CDR3 sequence is CAWSETGTSTDTQYF. The CDR3 DNA is TGTGCCTGGAGTGAGACCGGGACTAGCACAGATACGCAGTATTTT.